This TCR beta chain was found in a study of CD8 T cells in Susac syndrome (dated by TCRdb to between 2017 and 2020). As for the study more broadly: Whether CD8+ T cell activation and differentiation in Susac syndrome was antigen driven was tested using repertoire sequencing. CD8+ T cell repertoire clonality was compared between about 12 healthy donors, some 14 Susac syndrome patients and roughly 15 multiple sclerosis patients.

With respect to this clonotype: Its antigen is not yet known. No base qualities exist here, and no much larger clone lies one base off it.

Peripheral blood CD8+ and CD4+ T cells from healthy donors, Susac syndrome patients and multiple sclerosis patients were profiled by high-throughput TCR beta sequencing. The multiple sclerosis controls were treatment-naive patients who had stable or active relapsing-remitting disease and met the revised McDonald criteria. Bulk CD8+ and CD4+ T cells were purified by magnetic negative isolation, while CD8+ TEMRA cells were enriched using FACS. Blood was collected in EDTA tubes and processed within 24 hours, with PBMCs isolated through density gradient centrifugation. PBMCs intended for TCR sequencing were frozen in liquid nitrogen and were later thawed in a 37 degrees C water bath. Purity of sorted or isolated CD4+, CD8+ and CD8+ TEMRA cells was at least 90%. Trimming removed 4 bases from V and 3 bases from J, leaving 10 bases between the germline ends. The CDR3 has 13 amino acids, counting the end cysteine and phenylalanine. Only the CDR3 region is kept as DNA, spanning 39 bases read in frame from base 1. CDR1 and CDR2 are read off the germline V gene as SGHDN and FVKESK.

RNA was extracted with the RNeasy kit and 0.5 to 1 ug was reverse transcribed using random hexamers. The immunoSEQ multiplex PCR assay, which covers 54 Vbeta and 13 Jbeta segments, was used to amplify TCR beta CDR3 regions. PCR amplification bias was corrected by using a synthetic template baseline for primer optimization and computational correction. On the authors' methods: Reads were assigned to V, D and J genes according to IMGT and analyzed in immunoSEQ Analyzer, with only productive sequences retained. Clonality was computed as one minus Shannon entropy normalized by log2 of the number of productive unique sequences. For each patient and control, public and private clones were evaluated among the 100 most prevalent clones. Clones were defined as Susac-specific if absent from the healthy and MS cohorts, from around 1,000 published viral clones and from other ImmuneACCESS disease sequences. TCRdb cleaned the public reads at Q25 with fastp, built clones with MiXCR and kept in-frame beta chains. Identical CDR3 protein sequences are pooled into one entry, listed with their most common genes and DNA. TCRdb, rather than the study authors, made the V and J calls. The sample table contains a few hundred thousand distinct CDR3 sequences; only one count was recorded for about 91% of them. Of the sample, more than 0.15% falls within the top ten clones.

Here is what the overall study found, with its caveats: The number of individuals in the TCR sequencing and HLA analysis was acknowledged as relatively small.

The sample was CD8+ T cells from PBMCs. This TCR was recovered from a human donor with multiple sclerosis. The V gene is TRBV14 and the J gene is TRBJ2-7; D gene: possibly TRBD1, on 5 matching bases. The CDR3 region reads CASSRGGFYEQYF. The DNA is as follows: TGTGCCAGCAGCCGGGGCGGCTTCTACGAGCAGTACTTC.